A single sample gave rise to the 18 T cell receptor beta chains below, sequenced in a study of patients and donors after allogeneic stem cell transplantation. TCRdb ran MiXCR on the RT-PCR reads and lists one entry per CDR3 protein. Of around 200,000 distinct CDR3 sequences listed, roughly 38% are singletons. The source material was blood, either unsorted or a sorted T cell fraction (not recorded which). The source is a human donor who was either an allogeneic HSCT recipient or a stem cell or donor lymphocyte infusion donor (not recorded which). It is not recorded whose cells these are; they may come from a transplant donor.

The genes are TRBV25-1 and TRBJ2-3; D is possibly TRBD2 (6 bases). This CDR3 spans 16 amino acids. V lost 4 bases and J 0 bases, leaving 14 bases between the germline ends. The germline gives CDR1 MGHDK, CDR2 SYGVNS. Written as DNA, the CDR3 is TGTGCCAGCAGTGGCCATAGCGGTCTTAGCACAGATACGCAGTATTTT. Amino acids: CASSGHSGLSTDTQYF.

The CDR3 protein is CASSELNGYTF. The CDR3 region has the DNA TGTGCCAGCAGTGAACTGAATGGCTACACCTTC. The J gene is TRBJ1-2, the V gene TRBV25-1; no definite D call. Germline CDR1 and CDR2: MGHDK and SYGVNS. The CDR3 has 11 residues. Trimming stripped 2 bases from V and 6 bases from J, with 4 bases between.

The CDR3 sequence is CSARGKEYSNQPQHF. The CDR3 DNA reads TGCAGTGCTAGAGGCAAGGAGTATAGCAATCAGCCCCAGCATTTT. The chain links TRBV20-1 to TRBJ1-5, with D unclear. The germline V gene has CDR1 DFQATT and CDR2 SNEGSKA (reference sequence). V was shortened by 1 base and J by 0 bases, with 10 bases between the two germline ends. This CDR3 is built from 15 residues.

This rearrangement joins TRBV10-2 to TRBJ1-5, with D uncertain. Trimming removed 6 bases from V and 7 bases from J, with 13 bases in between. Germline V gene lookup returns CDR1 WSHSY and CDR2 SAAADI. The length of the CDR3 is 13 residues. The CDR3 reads CASSEEWWQPQHF. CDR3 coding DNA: TGCGCCAGCAGCGAAGAGTGGTGGCAGCCCCAGCATTTT.

Here the CDR3 DNA reads TGTGCCAGCAGCCCGAAAGCTGGTCGGGCTAACTATGGCTACACCTTC. This codes for CASSPKAGRANYGYTF. The V and J genes are TRBV7-8 and TRBJ1-2; D is unclear. Germline lookup yields CDR1 SGHVS and CDR2 FQNEAQ. The CDR3 sequence is 16 residues long. The V and J ends lost 5 bases and 0 bases respectively, with 16 bases between them.

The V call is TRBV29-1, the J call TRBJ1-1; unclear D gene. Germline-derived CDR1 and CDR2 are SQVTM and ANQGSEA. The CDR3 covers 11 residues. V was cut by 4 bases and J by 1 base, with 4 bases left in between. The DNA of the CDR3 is TGCAGCGTTGGGCAGAACACTGAAGCTTTCTTT. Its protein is CSVGQNTEAFF. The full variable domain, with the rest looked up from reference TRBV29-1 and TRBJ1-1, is SAVISQKPSRDICQRGTSLTIQCQVDSQVTMMFWYRQQPGQSLTLIATANQGSEATYESGFVIDKFPISRPNLTFSTLTVSNMSPEDSSIYLCSVGQNTEAFFGQGTRLTVV.

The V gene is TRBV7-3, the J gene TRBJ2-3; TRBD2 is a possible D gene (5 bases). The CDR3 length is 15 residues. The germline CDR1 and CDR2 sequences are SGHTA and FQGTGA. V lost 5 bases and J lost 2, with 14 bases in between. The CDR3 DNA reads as TGTGCCAGCAGCCCTGGGCGGGCAGCCACAGATACGCAGTATTTT. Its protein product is CASSPGRAATDTQYF.

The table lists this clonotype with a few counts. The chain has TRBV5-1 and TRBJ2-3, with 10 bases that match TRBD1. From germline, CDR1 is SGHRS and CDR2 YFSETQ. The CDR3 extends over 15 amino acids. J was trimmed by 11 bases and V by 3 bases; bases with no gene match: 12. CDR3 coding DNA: TGCGCCAGCAGCTCCGGGACAGGGGCGCCTCTAAGGCAGTATTTT. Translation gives CASSSGTGAPLRQYF. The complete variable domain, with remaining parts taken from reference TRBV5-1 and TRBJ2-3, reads KAGVTQTPRYLIKTRGQQVTLSCSPISGHRSVSWYQQTPGQGLQFLFEYFSETQRNKGNFPGRFSGRQFSNSRSEMNVSTLELGDSALYLCASSSGTGAPLRQYFGPGTRLTVL.

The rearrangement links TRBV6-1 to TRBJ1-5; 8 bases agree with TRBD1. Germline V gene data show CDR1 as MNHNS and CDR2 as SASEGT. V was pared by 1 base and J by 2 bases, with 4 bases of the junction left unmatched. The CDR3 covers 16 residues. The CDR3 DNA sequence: TGTGCCAGCAGTGAAGGTCGGGGACAGGGCAATCAGCCCCAGCATTTT. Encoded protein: CASSEGRGQGNQPQHF.

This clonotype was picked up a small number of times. CDR3 DNA sequence: TGCGCCAGCAGCCAAGTCAGGGCCGCCTCTCTCTACAATGAGCAGTTCTTC. As protein: CASSQVRAASLYNEQFF. The chain is built from TRBV4-1 and TRBJ2-1; a possible D gene is TRBD1 (5 bases). This CDR3 spans 17 amino acids. V was cut by 1 base and J by 3 bases, with 16 bases left in between. The germline gives CDR1 MGHRA, CDR2 YSYEKL.

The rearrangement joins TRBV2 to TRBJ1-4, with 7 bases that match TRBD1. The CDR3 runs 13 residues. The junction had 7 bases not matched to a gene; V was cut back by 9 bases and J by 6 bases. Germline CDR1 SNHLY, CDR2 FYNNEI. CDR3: CARRGTGDEKLFF. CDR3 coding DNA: TGTGCCAGAAGAGGAACAGGGGATGAAAAACTGTTTTTT.

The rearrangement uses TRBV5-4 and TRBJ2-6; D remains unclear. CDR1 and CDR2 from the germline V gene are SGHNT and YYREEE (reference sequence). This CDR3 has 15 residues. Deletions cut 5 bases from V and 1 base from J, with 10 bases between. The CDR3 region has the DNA TGTGCCAGCAGTCGACCACCGTCTGGGGCCAACGTCCTGACTTTC. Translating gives CASSRPPSGANVLTF.

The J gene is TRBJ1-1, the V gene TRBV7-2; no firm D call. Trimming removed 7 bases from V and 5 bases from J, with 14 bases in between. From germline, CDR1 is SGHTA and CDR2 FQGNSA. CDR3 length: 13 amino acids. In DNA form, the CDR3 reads TGTGCCAGCATCTGGGGAGGGAGGACTGAAGCTTTCTTT. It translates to CASIWGGRTEAFF.

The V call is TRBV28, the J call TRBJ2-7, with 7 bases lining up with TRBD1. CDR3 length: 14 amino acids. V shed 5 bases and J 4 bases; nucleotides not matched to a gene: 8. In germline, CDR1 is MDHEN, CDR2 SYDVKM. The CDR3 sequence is CASSPPGQIYEQYF. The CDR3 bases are TGTGCCAGCAGTCCTCCGGGACAGATTTACGAGCAGTACTTC.

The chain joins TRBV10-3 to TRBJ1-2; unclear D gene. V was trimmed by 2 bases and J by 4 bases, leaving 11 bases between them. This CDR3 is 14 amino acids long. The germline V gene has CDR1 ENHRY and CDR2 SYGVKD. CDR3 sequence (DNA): TGTGCCATCAGTGAGGGTGAGGGTGGCTATGGCTACACCTTC. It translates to CAISEGEGGYGYTF.

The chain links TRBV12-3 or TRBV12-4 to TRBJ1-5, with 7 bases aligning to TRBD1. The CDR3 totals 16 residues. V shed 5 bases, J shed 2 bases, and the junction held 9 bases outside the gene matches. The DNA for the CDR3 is TGTGCCAGCAGTACGACAGGGAGGGGCGGCAATCAGCCCCAGCATTTT. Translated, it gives CASSTTGRGGNQPQHF.

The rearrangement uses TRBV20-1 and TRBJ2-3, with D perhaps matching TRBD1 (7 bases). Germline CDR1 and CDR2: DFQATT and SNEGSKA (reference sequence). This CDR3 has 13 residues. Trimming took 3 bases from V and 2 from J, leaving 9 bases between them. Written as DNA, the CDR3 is TGCAGTGCTAGCAGGGGGGCCACAGATACGCAGTATTTT. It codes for CSASRGATDTQYF.

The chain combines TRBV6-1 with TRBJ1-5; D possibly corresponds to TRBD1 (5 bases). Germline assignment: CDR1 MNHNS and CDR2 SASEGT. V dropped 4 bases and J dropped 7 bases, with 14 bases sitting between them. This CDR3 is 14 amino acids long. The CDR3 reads CASSADGRVQPQHF. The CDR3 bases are TGTGCCAGCAGTGCGGATGGCAGGGTCCAGCCCCAGCATTTT.